Each of the 32 T cell receptor beta chains below was sequenced from the same sample in a study of cytomegalovirus exposure and HLA in healthy donors (dated by TCRdb to the late 2010s). Library generation was performed with the immunoSEQ multiplex PCR assay. A mixture of 60 forward primers for TCR Vbeta segments and 13 reverse primers for TCR Jbeta segments was used in the multiplex PCR. TCRdb took over this immuneACCESS table, retaining in-frame rearrangements with V and J assigned. Such tables are incomplete; in checked studies, under half of the missing clones stem from an unresolved V gene, and the remainder is unexplained. Present in this sample are 150,000 to 200,000 clones, roughly four fifths of which were seen just once. The ten largest clones capture 1.5% to 2% of the sample. The sample taken for sequencing was PBMCs. These receptors originate from a man aged 18 to 30 in good health and CMV-seronegative.

This clone was counted only a few times. The chain recombines TRBV7-2 with TRBJ2-1; 11 nucleotides align to TRBD2. V shed 5 bases, J shed 7 bases, and the junction held 19 bases outside the gene matches. The V gene's germline CDR1 is SGHTA and CDR2 FQGNSA. The CDR3 length is 19 residues. The CDR3 region has the DNA TGTGCCAGCAGCACCCCCGGGCGAGGGACCGGGACTAGCGGAAATGAGCAGTTCTTC. The encoded protein is CASSTPGRGTGTSGNEQFF.

V usage is TRBV27 and J usage is TRBJ1-2; D is perhaps TRBD1 (5 bases). Trimming took 5 bases from V and 4 from J, leaving 17 bases between them. The germline gives CDR1 MNHEY, CDR2 SMNVEV (reference sequence). There are 15 residues in the CDR3. CDR3 sequence: CASSPRVPRTYGYTF. For the CDR3, the DNA is TGTGCCAGCAGTCCCAGGGTTCCCAGGACCTATGGCTACACCTTC.

The V gene is TRBV20-1, the J gene TRBJ2-1, with unresolved D. The CDR3 sequence is 10 residues long. V lost 1 base and J lost 8, with 3 bases in between. Germline V lookup: CDR1 DFQATT, CDR2 SNEGSKA (reference sequence). Here the CDR3 reads CSARGHEQFF. DNA of the CDR3: TGCAGTGCTAGAGGGCATGAGCAGTTCTTC.

This chain joins TRBV21-1 and TRBJ1-1; the table's D call TRBD1 went unverified against the DNA. TRBV21-1 is deemed a pseudogene. CDR3 size: 15 residues. CDR3 DNA: TGTGCCAGCAGCAAAGTGGGGCAGATGAACACTGAAGCTTTCTTT. It yields the protein CASSKVGQMNTEAFF.

The chain joins TRBV9 to TRBJ1-4; possible D gene TRBD1, 5 bases. The CDR3 runs 14 residues. CDR1 and CDR2 from the germline V gene are SGDLS and YYNGEE. V shed 4 bases and J shed 3 bases, with 10 bases lying between them. As DNA, the CDR3 is TGTGCCAGCAGCTTGGGACTCGCTAATGAAAAACTGTTTTTT. Protein: CASSLGLANEKLFF. The whole variable domain, remainder taken from reference TRBV9 and TRBJ1-4, is DSGVTQTPKHLITATGQRVTLRCSPRSGDLSVYWYQQSLDQGLQFLIQYYNGEERAKGNILERFSAQQFPDLHSELNLSSLELGDSALYFCASSLGLANEKLFFGSGTQLSVL.

The rearrangement links TRBV7-8 to TRBJ2-5, with 12 bases aligning to TRBD2. The germline CDR1 and CDR2 sequences are SGHVS and FQNEAQ. There are 15 residues in the CDR3. Germline trimming cut 2 bases from V and 4 bases from J; bases unmatched to any gene: 2. For the CDR3, the DNA is TGTGCCAGCAGCTTATCGACTAGCGGGGGAGAGACCCAGTACTTC. Translating it yields CASSLSTSGGETQYF.

J is TRBJ2-2 and V is TRBV4-2; D perhaps matches TRBD2 (5 bases). The germline V gene has CDR1 LGHNA and CDR2 YNFKEQ. The CDR3 contains 16 residues. Deletions cut 5 bases from V and 5 bases from J, with 18 bases between. CDR3 nucleotides: TGTGCCAGCAGCGGACCGGGGTCCCTTTTGACCGGGGAGCTGTTTTTT. Amino acid sequence: CASSGPGSLLTGELFF.

The chain employs TRBV28 and TRBJ1-1; D possibly corresponds to TRBD1 (5 bases). This CDR3 contains 16 residues. The V gene's germline CDR1 is MDHEN and CDR2 SYDVKM. V gave up 2 bases and J gave up 2 bases, with 15 bases separating them. CDR3 nucleotides: TGTGCCAGCAGTTTAGGAGGTCGGGGGAGAAACACTGAAGCTTTCTTT. Its protein product is CASSLGGRGRNTEAFF.

In DNA form, the CDR3 reads TGTGCCAGCAGCGTAGTCTCGGCTAGCGGAAACAATGAGCAGTTCTTC. It is translated as CASSVVSASGNNEQFF. J is TRBJ2-1 and V is TRBV9, with 7 bases that match TRBD2. Germline loops: CDR1 SGDLS, CDR2 YYNGEE. The CDR3 is 16 residues long. J lost 5 bases, V lost 0 bases, and 8 bases had no gene match.

This sequence joins TRBV7-9 and TRBJ2-7, with 11 bases aligning to TRBD2. Trimming removed 7 bases from V and 3 bases from J; junction bases left unmatched: 8. CDR1 SEHNR and CDR2 FQNEAQ come from the germline V gene (reference sequence). The CDR3 covers 15 residues. CDR3 bases: TGTGCCAGCAAGCCGGGACTAGCGGAGAGCTACGAGCAGTACTTC. It translates to CASKPGLAESYEQYF.

The V and J genes are TRBV15 and TRBJ1-5; D ambiguous. The CDR3 length is 14 residues. The V gene's germline CDR1 is LNHNV and CDR2 YYDKDF (reference sequence). V lost 6 bases to trimming and J lost 3 bases, with 12 bases between them. CDR3 protein: CATSPAETNQPQHF. The CDR3 DNA sequence: TGTGCCACCAGTCCCGCGGAAACCAATCAGCCCCAGCATTTT.

This chain uses TRBV28 with TRBJ2-7; possible D gene TRBD2, 6 bases. Germline-derived CDR1 and CDR2 are MDHEN and SYDVKM. V lost 2 bases and J lost 9, with 17 bases in between. The CDR3 length is 14 residues. The CDR3 loop is CASSLKPQRERQYF. CDR3 DNA sequence: TGTGCCAGCAGTTTAAAGCCGCAACGGGAGCGGCAGTACTTC. The full variable domain, in which reference TRBV28 and TRBJ2-7 provide the parts outside the CDR3, is DVKVTQSSRYLVKRTGEKVFLECVQDMDHENMFWYRQDPGLGLRLIYFSYDVKMKEKGDIPEGYSVSREKKERFSLILESASTNQTSMYLCASSLKPQRERQYFGPGTRLTVT.

The chain recombines TRBV7-2 with TRBJ2-7; TRBD2 matches at 11 bases. J was trimmed by 1 base and V by 6 bases; bases with no gene match: 5. There are 15 residues in the CDR3. Germline V gene sequence: CDR1 SGHTA, CDR2 FQGNSA. The CDR3 DNA reads as TGTGCCAGCAGACCTACTAGCGGGAGTTCCTACGAGCAGTACTTC. Its translation: CASRPTSGSSYEQYF.

The J gene is TRBJ1-4, the V gene TRBV19, with TRBD1 as a possible D gene (5 bases). Germline V CDR1 and CDR2: LNHDA, SQIVND (reference sequence). The CDR3 covers 15 residues. V lost 6 bases, J lost 5 bases, and 16 bases lay in between. CDR3 residues: CASSALGGVNEKLFF. The CDR3 DNA follows: TGTGCCAGTAGCGCCCTGGGGGGAGTGAATGAAAAACTGTTTTTT.

On this clone: An end of the junction does not agree with germline; a read error may underlie this. This rearrangement joins TRBV7-7 to TRBJ2-2; D remains ambiguous. In germline, CDR1 is SSHAT, CDR2 FNYEAQ (reference sequence). The CDR3 is 14 residues long. Written as DNA, the CDR3 is TGTGCTAGCACGACAAATGGTGGAACCGGGGAGCTGTTTTTT. Translated: CASTTNGGTGELFF. Filled out from reference TRBV7-7 and TRBJ2-2, the complete variable domain reads GAGVSQSPRYKVTKRGQDVTLRCDPISSHATLYWYQQALGQGPEFLTYFNYEAQPDKSGLPSDRFSAERPEGSISTLTIQRTEQRDSAMYRCASTTNGGTGELFFGEGSRLTVL.

The chain links TRBV7-2 to TRBJ1-5; TRBD1 matches at 8 bases. This CDR3 contains 15 residues. Looked up from germline, CDR1 is SGHTA and CDR2 is FQGNSA. V dropped 5 bases and J dropped 5; count of bases not matched to a gene: 8. CDR3 amino acids: CASSPGGQVDQPQHF. In DNA, the CDR3 is TGTGCCAGCAGCCCCGGGGGACAGGTCGATCAGCCCCAGCATTTT.

The J gene is TRBJ1-1, the V gene TRBV7-8; 8 nucleotides agree with TRBD1. The CDR3 loop spans 16 amino acids. The ends lost 5 bases at V and 4 bases at J; junction bases unmatched: 12. CDR1 and CDR2 from the germline V gene are SGHVS and FQNEAQ. CDR3: CASSPSFRTGSTEAFF. The CDR3 coding sequence is TGTGCCAGCAGCCCCAGCTTTAGGACAGGGTCCACTGAAGCTTTCTTT.

This clone has a handful of counts. The J gene is TRBJ1-4, the V gene TRBV5-1; 8 bases fit TRBD1. J gave up 1 base and V 1 base, and 3 bases lay outside the gene matches. The CDR3 contains 16 residues. Per the germline V gene, CDR1 is SGHRS and CDR2 is YFSETQ. Here the CDR3 reads CASSLSGQGTNEKLFF. As DNA, the CDR3 is TGCGCCAGCAGCTTGAGCGGACAGGGAACTAATGAAAAACTGTTTTTT.

V gene TRBV6-5 combines with J gene TRBJ1-1; no clear D gene. This CDR3 region has 15 residues. Germline CDR1 is MNHEY and CDR2 is SVGAGI. Between the trimmed V and J ends, which lost 0 bases and 1 base, there was a span of 9 bases. CDR3 loop: CASSYSLWQNTEAFF. DNA for the CDR3: TGTGCCAGCAGTTACTCCCTCTGGCAGAACACTGAAGCTTTCTTT.

V is TRBV27 and J is TRBJ2-7; no reliable D call. The germline V gene encodes CDR1 MNHEY and CDR2 SMNVEV (reference sequence). The V end was cut by 0 bases, the J end by 5 bases, with 11 bases between. The CDR3 is made up of 14 amino acids. The CDR3 here is CASSLSAITNEQYF. The CDR3 DNA follows: TGTGCCAGCAGTTTATCGGCCATTACCAACGAGCAGTACTTC.

This clone was observed a handful of times. The V call is TRBV7-8, the J call TRBJ2-2; 12 nucleotides agree with TRBD2. This CDR3 contains 18 residues. V lost 3 bases, J lost 5 bases, and 10 bases stayed unmatched. Per the germline V gene, CDR1 is SGHVS and CDR2 is FQNEAQ. The CDR3 nucleotides read TGTGCCAGCAGCTTCCCGAGGTGGCTAGCGGGAGGGACCGGGGAGCTGTTTTTT. Protein: CASSFPRWLAGGTGELFF.

The J gene is TRBJ2-1, the V gene TRBV10-3; tentative D call: TRBD2 (5 bases). There are 14 residues in the CDR3. CDR1 is ENHRY, CDR2 SYGVKD, per germline. V was clipped by 2 bases and J by 0 bases, with 5 bases between them. This CDR3 reads CAISEGGSYNEQFF. The CDR3 nucleotides read TGTGCCATCAGTGAGGGAGGCTCCTACAATGAGCAGTTCTTC.

CDR3 sequence reads: CASSPVRGVNTEAFF. CDR3 nucleotides: TGTGCCAGCAGCCCCGTCCGGGGGGTGAACACTGAAGCTTTCTTT. The chain has TRBV9 and TRBJ1-1, with D possibly matching TRBD1 (5 bases). Deletions cut 4 bases from V and 0 bases from J, with 13 bases between. From germline, CDR1 is SGDLS and CDR2 YYNGEE. The CDR3 has 15 residues.

The chain joins TRBV6-5 to TRBJ2-7; 7 nucleotides align to TRBD2. The CDR3 contains 15 residues. The ends lost 5 bases at V and 0 bases at J; junction bases unmatched: 7. Germline assignment: CDR1 MNHEY and CDR2 SVGAGI. CDR3 protein: CASSRLARSSYEQYF. CDR3 bases: TGTGCCAGCAGTCGACTAGCTAGAAGCTCCTACGAGCAGTACTTC.

This chain joins TRBV4-1 and TRBJ1-4; tentative D call: TRBD1 (5 bases). The CDR3 totals 15 residues. Germline V gene lookup returns CDR1 MGHRA and CDR2 YSYEKL. Trimming pared 2 bases from V and 5 bases from J, leaving 12 bases between. This chain's CDR3 is CASSQNRRPNEKLFF. The CDR3 bases are TGCGCCAGCAGCCAAAACAGGAGACCAAATGAAAAACTGTTTTTT.

This rearrangement joins TRBV19 to TRBJ2-1; 9 bases line up with TRBD2. CDR3 length: 16 amino acids. V lost 2 bases to trimming and J lost 8 bases; unmatched junction nucleotides: 10. The germline gives CDR1 LNHDA, CDR2 SQIVND (reference sequence). CDR3 sequence (DNA): TGTGCCAGTAGTATATATGGCGGGGGGGCCCAGTATGAGCAGTTCTTC. Translated: CASSIYGGGAQYEQFF.

The genes are TRBV19 and TRBJ2-7; D is undetermined. This CDR3 contains 13 residues. V dropped 5 bases and J dropped 2 bases, with 10 bases sitting between them. Per germline, CDR1 LNHDA and CDR2 SQIVND (reference sequence). CDR3 sequence: CASSSGPTYEQYF. DNA of the CDR3: TGTGCCAGTAGTTCGGGTCCTACCTACGAGCAGTACTTC.

In nucleotides, the CDR3 is TGCGCCAGCAGCCTTACCCGGGGACACCCATACAATGAGCAGTTCTTC. It encodes CASSLTRGHPYNEQFF. The chain recombines TRBV5-1 with TRBJ2-1, with D maybe TRBD1 (6 bases). V shed 4 bases and J shed 4 bases, with 18 bases lying between them. Germline loops: CDR1 SGHRS, CDR2 YFSETQ. This CDR3 has 16 amino acids. Filled out from reference TRBV5-1 and TRBJ2-1, the complete variable domain reads KAGVTQTPRYLIKTRGQQVTLSCSPISGHRSVSWYQQTPGQGLQFLFEYFSETQRNKGNFPGRFSGRQFSNSRSEMNVSTLELGDSALYLCASSLTRGHPYNEQFFGPGTRLTVL.

J is TRBJ2-7 and V is TRBV27; weak D call: TRBD1 (7 bases). Germline CDR1 and CDR2: MNHEY and SMNVEV (reference sequence). The CDR3 runs 15 residues. V was pared by 9 bases and J by 3 bases, with 21 bases between. The CDR3 nucleotides are TGTGCCAGGGAGGGACAGTTGGTTCCCCTCTACGAGCAGTACTTC. This sequence encodes CAREGQLVPLYEQYF.

This clone was seen a single time. The chain has TRBV28 and TRBJ1-5; perhaps TRBD1 as D (5 bases). In germline, CDR1 is MDHEN, CDR2 SYDVKM. The CDR3 runs 15 residues. Deletions cut 4 bases from V and 1 base from J, with 11 bases between. The DNA of the CDR3 is TGTGCCAGCAGTTATAATGGGGGGAGCAATCAGCCCCAGCATTTT. Encoded protein: CASSYNGGSNQPQHF.

J is TRBJ1-1 and V is TRBV20-1; D unclear. V was shortened by 3 bases and J by 5 bases, with 7 bases between the two germline ends. The CDR3 covers 11 residues. Germline-derived CDR1 and CDR2 are DFQATT and SNEGSKA (reference sequence). The CDR3 region has the DNA TGCAGTGCTAGTAGGAGGACTGAAGCTTTCTTT. Amino acid sequence: CSASRRTEAFF.

This chain links TRBV6-5 with TRBJ2-6; D is undetermined. Trimming stripped 5 bases from V and 0 bases from J, with 5 bases between. CDR3 length equals 14 residues. Germline CDR1 MNHEY, CDR2 SVGAGI. CDR3 DNA sequence: TGTGCCAGCAGTAGGAGCTCTGGGGCCAACGTCCTGACTTTC. Its translation is CASSRSSGANVLTF.